This note documents a single T cell receptor beta chain sequence. Its antigen is as yet unknown. The sample comes from a study of OX40 agonist ivuxolimab in advanced cancers. Study-wide background: The patients received ivuxolimab by intravenous route every 2 weeks at 0.01 to 10 mg/kg. Patients in dose escalation had liver, melanoma, kidney or head and neck cancers. General observations from the study: The antigens recognized by the expanded peripheral T cells, that is their antigen specificity, were not determined.

With 2 bases removed from V and 2 bases from J, the gap between germline ends came to 7 bases. Germline assignment: CDR1 MNHNS and CDR2 SASEGT. This CDR3 contains 13 residues. Clones were sequenced by immunoSEQ multiplex PCR, and TCRdb holds only the in-frame ones, with some missing. The sample has 55,000 to 75,000 clones, around 84% seen once. The receptor comes from an adult with an advanced solid tumor such as melanoma, head and neck, liver or kidney cancer. The specimen comprised CD4+ or CD8+ T cells sorted from blood, sampled in a trial of the OX40 agonist ivuxolimab. The chain employs TRBV6-1 and TRBJ2-7, with D hard to call. The CDR3 DNA reads TGTGCCAGCAGTGAAAGGACCACCTACGAGCAGTACTTC. Amino acid sequence: CASSERTTYEQYF.